The next 15 T cell receptor beta chains were all read from a single sample in a study of a mutant IDH1 vaccine in newly diagnosed glioma. No cognate antigen is known for these TCRs. The data were produced by immunoSEQ multiplex PCR, yet TCRdb's version contains in-frame clones alone and is incomplete. This sample carries about 94,000 clones, roughly 91% of them seen once, and the ten largest clones take roughly 0.74%. Time point: week 47, end of study. It was 300 ug of mutant IDH1 20-mer peptide that made up each vaccine dose, given with topical imiquimod. Sample: PBMCs, taken from a glioma patient whose treatment included an IDH1 peptide vaccine. These receptors originate from a woman aged 45 to 65 with glioma.

This clone has just one count. CDR3 loop: CASSYRPWGDNEQYF. CDR3 DNA: TGTGCCAGCAGTTACCGTCCTTGGGGGGACAACGAGCAGTACTTC. The chain has TRBV28 and TRBJ2-7, with D perhaps matching TRBD1 or TRBD2 (6 bases each). This CDR3 contains 15 residues. Germline CDR1 reads MDHEN; CDR2 reads SYDVKM. V was cut by 4 bases and J by 5 bases, with 18 bases left in between. The complete variable domain, with remaining parts taken from reference TRBV28 and TRBJ2-7, reads DVKVTQSSRYLVKRTGEKVFLECVQDMDHENMFWYRQDPGLGLRLIYFSYDVKMKEKGDIPEGYSVSREKKERFSLILESASTNQTSMYLCASSYRPWGDNEQYFGPGTRLTVT.

The chain links TRBV5-1 to TRBJ2-3; 9 nucleotides agree with TRBD2. The CDR3 runs 16 residues. V shed 4 bases, J shed 3 bases, and the junction held 9 bases outside the gene matches. Germline V CDR1 and CDR2: SGHRS, YFSETQ. CDR3 residues: CASSLGSSGNTDTQYF. The CDR3 DNA reads as TGCGCCAGCAGCCTCGGGTCTAGCGGGAATACAGATACGCAGTATTTT.

The chain couples TRBV9 to TRBJ2-7; maybe TRBD2 (6 bases). Trimming left V 4 bases short and J 0 bases short, with 14 bases between. The germline V gene encodes CDR1 SGDLS and CDR2 YYNGEE. The CDR3 is 15 amino acids. CDR3 amino acids: CASSPRGIPSYEQYF. As DNA, the CDR3 is TGTGCCAGCAGCCCGCGGGGTATACCCTCCTACGAGCAGTACTTC.

This sequence joins TRBV11-3 and TRBJ2-1; perhaps D is TRBD1 or TRBD2 (5 bases each). Per the germline V gene, CDR1 is SGHNT and CDR2 is YENEEA. Trimming removed 5 bases at V and 4 bases at J, with 9 bases between. The CDR3 sequence is 13 residues long. In DNA form, the CDR3 reads TGTGCCAGCAGCCAGGGACCTTACAATGAGCAGTTCTTC. Translation: CASSQGPYNEQFF.

V is TRBV28 and J is TRBJ2-5, with 9 bases that match TRBD1. Trimming took 1 base from V and 5 from J; bases not matched to a gene: 8. This CDR3 spans 16 amino acids. CDR1 is MDHEN and CDR2 is SYDVKM in the germline V gene. Here the CDR3 reads CASSLSYRGRGETQYF. The CDR3 DNA is TGTGCCAGCAGTTTATCCTACAGGGGGCGAGGTGAGACCCAGTACTTC.

This clone was seen once. V usage is TRBV5-1 and J usage is TRBJ2-5; 14 bases align to TRBD2. Near its end, the DNA agrees better with TRBJ2-7, so the J call may be wrong. From germline, CDR1 is SGHRS and CDR2 YFSETQ. The CDR3 covers 14 residues. The CDR3 DNA reads TGCGCCAGTCGACTAGCGGGAGGGACCTACGAGCAGTACTTC. Protein product: CASRLAGGTYEQYF.

The chain has TRBV6-1 and TRBJ1-5; the D gene is possibly TRBD1 (6 bases). The CDR3 has 13 amino acids. Germline CDR1 reads MNHNS; CDR2 reads SASEGT. Trimming took 7 bases from V and 6 from J, leaving 13 bases between them. CDR3 sequence reads: CASKAGVGQPQHF. DNA for the CDR3: TGTGCCAGCAAGGCAGGGGTTGGTCAGCCCCAGCATTTT.

The gene calls are TRBV7-3 and TRBJ1-6; D remains ambiguous. Trimming pared 0 bases from V and 8 bases from J, leaving 5 bases between. CDR1 and CDR2 from the germline V gene are SGHTA and FQGTGA. The CDR3 covers 13 residues. The DNA for the CDR3 is TGTGCCAGCAGCTTAACGTTGGATTCACCCCTCCACTTT. Amino acids: CASSLTLDSPLHF.

The chain uses TRBV2 and TRBJ1-4; D gene uncertain. Per germline, CDR1 SNHLY and CDR2 FYNNEI. The CDR3 has 12 amino acids. V was cut by 7 bases and J by 8 bases, with 11 bases left in between. The CDR3: CASTTEYEKLFF. In nucleotides, the CDR3 is TGTGCCAGCACCACGGAGTACGAAAAACTGTTTTTT.

This chain connects TRBV10-3 to TRBJ2-5; 11 bases fit TRBD1. The CDR3 is made up of 19 amino acids. J was trimmed by 0 bases and V by 4 bases; bases with no gene match: 13. Germline V CDR1 and CDR2: ENHRY, SYGVKD. CDR3 amino acids: CAISGGNRPGQGDQETQYF. CDR3 in DNA: TGTGCCATCAGTGGGGGAAACCGACCGGGACAGGGGGACCAAGAGACCCAGTACTTC.

V gene TRBV28 combines with J gene TRBJ2-3; D possibly corresponds to TRBD1 (5 bases). Germline V gene data show CDR1 as MDHEN and CDR2 as SYDVKM. CDR3 length equals 16 residues. Deletions cut 3 bases from V and 4 bases from J, with 17 bases between. The CDR3 loop reads CASSFVVTRASDTQYF. The CDR3 DNA reads as TGTGCCAGCAGTTTCGTCGTTACCAGGGCGTCAGATACGCAGTATTTT.

The chain couples TRBV27 to TRBJ1-6, with TRBD1 as a possible D gene (6 bases). Per the germline V gene, CDR1 is MNHEY and CDR2 is SMNVEV (reference sequence). The CDR3 extends over 15 amino acids. Trimming cost V 5 bases and J 7 bases, with 15 bases left between them. CDR3: CASSVWGAGNSPLHF. CDR3 sequence (DNA): TGTGCCAGCAGTGTCTGGGGGGCGGGGAATTCACCCCTCCACTTT.

This clone showed up just a few times. In DNA form, the CDR3 reads TGCGCCAGCAGCTCGGGCAGGGGCTATGAAAAACTGTTTTTT. It translates to CASSSGRGYEKLFF. The chain links TRBV5-1 to TRBJ1-4; D might be TRBD1 (6 bases). Trimming took 3 bases from V and 6 from J, leaving 12 bases between them. Germline lookup yields CDR1 SGHRS and CDR2 YFSETQ. The CDR3 totals 14 residues.

This chain links TRBV30 with TRBJ2-1; no firm D call. V was trimmed by 0 bases and J by 8 bases, leaving 5 bases between them. Germline CDR1 GTSNPN, CDR2 SVGIG (reference sequence). The CDR3 is 11 residues long. The CDR3 protein is CAWSVIYEQFF. As DNA, the CDR3 is TGTGCCTGGAGTGTTATCTATGAGCAGTTCTTC.

CDR3 DNA sequence: TGCGCCAGCAGCCAAGATGGGTTGGCAGGGGGAATGGAGACCCAGTACTTC. This gives the protein CASSQDGLAGGMETQYF. The V and J genes are TRBV4-1 and TRBJ2-5, with TRBD1 identical over 7 bases. CDR3 length equals 17 residues. CDR1 and CDR2 from the germline V gene are MGHRA and YSYEKL. V lost 0 bases and J lost 5; bases outside the gene matches: 12.